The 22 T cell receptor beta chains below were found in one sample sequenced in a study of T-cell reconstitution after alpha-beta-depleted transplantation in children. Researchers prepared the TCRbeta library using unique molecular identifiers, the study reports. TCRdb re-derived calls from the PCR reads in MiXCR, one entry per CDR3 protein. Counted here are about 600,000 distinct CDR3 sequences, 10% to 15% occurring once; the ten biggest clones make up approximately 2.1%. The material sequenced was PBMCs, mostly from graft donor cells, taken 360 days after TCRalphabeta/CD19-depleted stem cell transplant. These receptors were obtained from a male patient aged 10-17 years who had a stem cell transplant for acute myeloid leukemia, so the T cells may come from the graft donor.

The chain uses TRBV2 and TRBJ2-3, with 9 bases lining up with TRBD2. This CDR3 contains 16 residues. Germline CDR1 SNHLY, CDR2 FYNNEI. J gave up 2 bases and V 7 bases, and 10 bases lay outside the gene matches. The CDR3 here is CASNRAEREVTDTQYF. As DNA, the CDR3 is TGTGCCAGCAACAGGGCGGAGCGGGAGGTCACAGATACGCAGTATTTT.

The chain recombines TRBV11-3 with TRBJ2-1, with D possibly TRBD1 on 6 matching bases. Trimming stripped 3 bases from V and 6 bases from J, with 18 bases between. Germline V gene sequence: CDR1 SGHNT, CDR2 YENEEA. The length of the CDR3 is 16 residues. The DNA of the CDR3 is TGTGCCAGCAGCTTCTTATCTGAGGGGACACTCAATGAGCAGTTCTTC. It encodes CASSFLSEGTLNEQFF.

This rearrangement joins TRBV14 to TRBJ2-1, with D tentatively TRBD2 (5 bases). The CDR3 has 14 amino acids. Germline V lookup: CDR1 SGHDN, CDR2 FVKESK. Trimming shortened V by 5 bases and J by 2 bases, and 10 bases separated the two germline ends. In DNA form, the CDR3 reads TGTGCCAGCAGCGTGGAGCGGACCTACAATGAGCAGTTCTTC. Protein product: CASSVERTYNEQFF.

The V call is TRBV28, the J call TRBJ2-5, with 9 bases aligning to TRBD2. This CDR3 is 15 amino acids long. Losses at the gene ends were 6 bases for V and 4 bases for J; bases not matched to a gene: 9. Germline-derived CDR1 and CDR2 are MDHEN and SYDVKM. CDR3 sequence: CASRTSGGGPETQYF. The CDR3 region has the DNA TGTGCCAGCAGGACTAGCGGCGGGGGTCCAGAGACCCAGTACTTC.

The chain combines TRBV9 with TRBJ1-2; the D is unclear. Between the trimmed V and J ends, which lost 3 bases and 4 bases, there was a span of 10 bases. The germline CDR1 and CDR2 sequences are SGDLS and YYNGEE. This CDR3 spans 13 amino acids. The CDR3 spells CASSAIGPYGYTF. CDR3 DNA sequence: TGTGCCAGCAGCGCGATAGGGCCCTATGGCTACACCTTC.

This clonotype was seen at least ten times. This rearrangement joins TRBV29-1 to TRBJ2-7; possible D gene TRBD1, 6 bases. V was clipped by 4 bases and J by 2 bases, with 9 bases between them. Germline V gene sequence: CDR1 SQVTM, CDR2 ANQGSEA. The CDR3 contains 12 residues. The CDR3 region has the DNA TGCAGCGTTGTAGGGACACCCTACGAGCAGTACTTC. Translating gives CSVVGTPYEQYF.

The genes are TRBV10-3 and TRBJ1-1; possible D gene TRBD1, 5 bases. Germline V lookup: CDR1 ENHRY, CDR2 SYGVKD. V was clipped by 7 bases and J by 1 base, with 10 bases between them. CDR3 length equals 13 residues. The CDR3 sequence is CAITRQPNTEAFF. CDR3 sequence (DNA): TGTGCCATCACCCGACAGCCGAACACTGAAGCTTTCTTT.

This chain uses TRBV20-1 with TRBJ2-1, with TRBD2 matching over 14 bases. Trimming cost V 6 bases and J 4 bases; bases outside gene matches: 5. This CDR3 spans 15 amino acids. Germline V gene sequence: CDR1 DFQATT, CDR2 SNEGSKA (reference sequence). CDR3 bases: TGCAGTGCCCGACTAGCGGGAGGGATATACAATGAGCAGTTCTTC. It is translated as CSARLAGGIYNEQFF.

In DNA form, the CDR3 reads TGTGCCAGCTCACCGGGCTTCGGGAGAGGGGGAGAGACCCAGTACTTC. It translates to CASSPGFGRGGETQYF. The rearrangement uses TRBV18 and TRBJ2-5, with D perhaps TRBD1 or TRBD2 (6 bases each). CDR1 KGHSH and CDR2 LQKENI come from the germline V gene. The CDR3 sequence is 16 residues long. V lost 3 bases and J lost 4, with 18 bases in between.

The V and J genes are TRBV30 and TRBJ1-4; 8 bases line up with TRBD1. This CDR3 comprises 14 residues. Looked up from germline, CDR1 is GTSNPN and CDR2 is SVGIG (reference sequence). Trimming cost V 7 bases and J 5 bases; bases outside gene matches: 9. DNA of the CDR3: TGTGCCTTGTTAGGGACAGGTGGCAATGAAAAACTGTTTTTT. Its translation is CALLGTGGNEKLFF.

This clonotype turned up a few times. CDR3 DNA: TGTGCCAGCAGCCACGAACTAGGTCCTCCCTACAATGAGCAGTTCTTC. Translating gives CASSHELGPPYNEQFF. The chain is built from TRBV3-2 and TRBJ2-1. TRBV3-2 is a listed pseudogene. This CDR3 contains 16 residues.

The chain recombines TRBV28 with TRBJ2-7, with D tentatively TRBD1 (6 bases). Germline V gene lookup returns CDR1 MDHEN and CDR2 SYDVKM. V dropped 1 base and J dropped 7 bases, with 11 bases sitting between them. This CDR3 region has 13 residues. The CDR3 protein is CASSLSYRVEQYF. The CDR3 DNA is TGTGCCAGCAGTTTATCCTACAGGGTGGAGCAGTACTTC.

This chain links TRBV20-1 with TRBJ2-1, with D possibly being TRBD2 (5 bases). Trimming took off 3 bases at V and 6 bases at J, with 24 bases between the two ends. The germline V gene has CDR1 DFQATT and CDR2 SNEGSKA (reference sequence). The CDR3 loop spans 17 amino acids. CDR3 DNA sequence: TGCAGTGCTAGGGGTCCTAGCAGACCTTCGACGGGCAATGAGCAGTTCTTC. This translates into CSARGPSRPSTGNEQFF.

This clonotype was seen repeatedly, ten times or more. The chain's CDR3 is CASSFNDRRSSYEQYF. The CDR3 DNA reads TGTGCCAGCAGTTTTAACGACAGGCGGAGCTCCTACGAGCAGTACTTC. The rearrangement links TRBV28 to TRBJ2-7; a weak D match, TRBD1 (6 bases). The length of the CDR3 is 16 residues. Trimming left V 3 bases short and J 0 bases short, with 15 bases between. Germline V gene data show CDR1 as MDHEN and CDR2 as SYDVKM.

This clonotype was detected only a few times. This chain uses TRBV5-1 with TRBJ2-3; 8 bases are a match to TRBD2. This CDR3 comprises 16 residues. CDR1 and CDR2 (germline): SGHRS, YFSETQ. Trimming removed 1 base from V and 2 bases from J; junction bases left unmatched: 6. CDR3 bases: TGCGCCAGCAGCTTGTTAGGACTAGCCTACACAGATACGCAGTATTTT. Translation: CASSLLGLAYTDTQYF.

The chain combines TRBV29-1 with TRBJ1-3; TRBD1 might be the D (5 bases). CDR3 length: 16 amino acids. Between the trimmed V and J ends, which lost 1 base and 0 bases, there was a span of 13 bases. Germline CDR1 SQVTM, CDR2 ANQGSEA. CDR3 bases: TGCAGCGTTGAAGCATGGGGGGTTATCTCTGGAAACACCATATATTTT. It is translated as CSVEAWGVISGNTIYF.

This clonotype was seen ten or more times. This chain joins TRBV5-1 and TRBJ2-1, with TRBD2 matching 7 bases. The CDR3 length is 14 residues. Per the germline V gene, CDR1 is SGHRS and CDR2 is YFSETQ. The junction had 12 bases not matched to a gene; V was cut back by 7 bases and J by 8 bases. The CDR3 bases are TGCGCCAGCGGACTAGGGCCAGCGCGGGATGAGCAGTTCTTC. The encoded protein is CASGLGPARDEQFF.

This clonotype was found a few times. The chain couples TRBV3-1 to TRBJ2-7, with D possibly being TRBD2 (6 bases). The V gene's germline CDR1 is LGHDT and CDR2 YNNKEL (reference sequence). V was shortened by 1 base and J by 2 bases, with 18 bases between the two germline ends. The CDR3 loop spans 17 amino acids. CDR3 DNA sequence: TGTGCCAGCAGCCAAGGAAGTTACGGGAGTACAACCTACGAGCAGTACTTC. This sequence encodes CASSQGSYGSTTYEQYF.

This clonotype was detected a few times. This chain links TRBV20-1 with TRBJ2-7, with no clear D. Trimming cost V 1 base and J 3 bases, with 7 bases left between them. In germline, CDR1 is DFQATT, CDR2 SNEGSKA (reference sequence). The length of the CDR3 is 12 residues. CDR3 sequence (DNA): TGCAGTGCTAGAGTAGCAGGCTACGAGCAGTACTTC. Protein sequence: CSARVAGYEQYF.

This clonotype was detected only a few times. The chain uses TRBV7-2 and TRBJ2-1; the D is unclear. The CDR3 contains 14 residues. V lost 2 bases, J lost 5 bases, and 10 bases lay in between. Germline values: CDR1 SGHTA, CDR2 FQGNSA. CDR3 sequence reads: CASSLSAINNEQFF. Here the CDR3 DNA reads TGTGCCAGCAGCTTATCAGCGATTAACAATGAGCAGTTCTTC.

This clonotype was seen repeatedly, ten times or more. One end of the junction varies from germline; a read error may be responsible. The chain's CDR3 is CASSLDRAYEQYF. CDR3 DNA sequence: TGTGCCAGCAGCTTGGACAGGGCCTACGAGCAGTACTTC. The chain carries TRBV5-1 and TRBJ2-7; 8 bases are shared with TRBD1. The CDR3 consists of 13 residues. The V gene's germline CDR1 is SGHRS and CDR2 YFSETQ.

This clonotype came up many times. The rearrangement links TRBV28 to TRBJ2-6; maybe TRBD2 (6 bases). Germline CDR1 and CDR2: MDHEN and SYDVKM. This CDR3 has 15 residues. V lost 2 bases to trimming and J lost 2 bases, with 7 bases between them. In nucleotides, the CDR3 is TGTGCCAGCAGTTTAGGCGGGACTGGGGCCAACGTCCTGACTTTC. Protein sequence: CASSLGGTGANVLTF.